This TCR beta chain was obtained from a study of blood T cell repertoires in COVID-19. Study-wide background: Both acute and convalescent COVID-19 samples were obtained from the United States, Italy and Spain.

TCRdb keeps only in-frame clones here, not all; method: immunoSEQ multiplex PCR. The profile shows under 50,000 clones, roughly 77% of them singletons. The source material was peripheral blood. The origin of this receptor is a man older than 75 with active or convalescent COVID-19.

The CDR3 nucleotides are TGTGCCAGCAGCTTAGTTTATTCCTACGAGCAGTACTTC. Amino acid sequence: CASSLVYSYEQYF. The chain carries TRBV11-2 and TRBJ2-7; D ambiguous. In germline, CDR1 is SGHAT, CDR2 FQNNGV. The CDR3 totals 13 residues. The V and J ends lost 1 base and 1 base respectively, with 5 bases between them.